This TCR beta chain was recovered during a study of blood T cell repertoires in COVID-19 (dated by TCRdb to about 2020). Study-wide context: Collaborator samples came from the United States, Italy and Spain and covered acute and convalescent phases of COVID-19. Samples came from the ongoing ImmuneRACE study (first 160 participants) plus 1,254 subjects from 6 global collaborators. Deeply sampled blood TCRbeta repertoires from subjects exposed to, actively infected with, or recovered from COVID-19 were included in the dataset. The repertoires were released in a freely available public database meant as a resource for research on the immune response to SARS-CoV-2. The sample metadata nearly always contained a de-identified subject ID, COVID-19 status, age in years and sex. Where available, HLA class I and class II types were obtained from metadata supplied by the sample provider rather than from assay-based typing. The material from the prospective study consisted of cDNA or gDNA derived from T cells, B-cell-depleted T cells, or PBMCs.

In Seattle, one collaborating source enrolled patients while the infection was active and tracked those patients longitudinally over the course of disease. Whole blood was collected in K2EDTA tubes by collaborating institutions according to the institutions' own protocols. For TCRbeta analysis, collaborator samples were shipped as frozen whole blood, as isolated PBMCs, or as DNA extracted from either sample type. CDR1 and CDR2 were assigned from the germline V gene as SGDLS and YYNGEE. The trim is 2 bases for V and 3 bases for J, with a gap of 13 bases between the germline ends. The CDR3 contains 15 residues, cysteine and phenylalanine counted. Of all the DNA, just the CDR3 is kept, 45 bases in frame from base 1. Paper-wide results and their limitations: Clinical and demographic metadata were provided uncurated, with the amount varying by source and participant.

To note about this clone: No antigen is known for it. Nothing much larger sits one base from this clone, and base qualities are not available.

TCRbeta CDR3 regions were amplified from genomic DNA using the immunoSEQ Assay, a bias-controlled multiplex PCR. Concerning the study's data processing: Nucleated cell counts per sample were estimated from amplification of reference gene primers within the assay. To quantify the absolute abundance of each unique TCRbeta CDR3 rearrangement, sequence reads were collapsed and filtered. Productive Simpson clonality was computed per sample as the square root of Simpson's diversity index over productive rearrangements. Imported from immuneACCESS, the table was reduced by TCRdb to in-frame sequences with V and J called. These copies leave out some clones; in studies compared against another copy, an unresolved V gene accounts for under half, and the cause of the remainder is not known. The D gene and trimming were derived from the DNA, and the V and J assignments and clone size from that table. The sample profile shows more than 300,000 clones; approximately 91% of them were found once. Clones ranked in the top ten supply about 7.3% of the sample.

The origin of this receptor is a woman aged 70-85 years with COVID-19, enrolled during active disease. Sequencing was performed on peripheral blood. The V and J genes are TRBV9 and TRBJ2-3; the D gene assignment is ambiguous. Read as DNA, the sequence is TGTGCCAGCAGCGTTAGTAGCTTAGGAACAGATACGCAGTATTTT. The encoded protein is CASSVSSLGTDTQYF.